This T cell receptor beta chain was observed in a study of blood T cell repertoires in COVID-19. Background on the study: Sites across the United States, Italy and Spain contributed samples from acute and convalescent COVID-19. T cells, B-cell-depleted T cells, or PBMCs supplied cDNA or gDNA.

This CDR3 is built from 14 residues. The V end was cut by 0 bases, the J end by 8 bases, with 13 bases between. Germline CDR1 is SGHVS and CDR2 is FQNEAQ. Per the original data handling: By means of reference gene primer amplification, nucleated cell counts were estimated. TCRdb keeps only in-frame clones here, not all; method: immunoSEQ multiplex PCR. D and trimming come from the DNA, and the V and J calls and clone size come from that table. This sample has 100,000 to 120,000 clones, with around 81% found just once. The sequencing sample was made of peripheral blood. The chain employs TRBV7-8 and TRBJ1-2; unclear D gene. The clonotype comes from an elderly man with acute or convalescent COVID-19. Here the CDR3 DNA reads TGTGCCAGCAGCTTAGCGGGAGCGACTGGGGGCTACACCTTC. Translation: CASSLAGATGGYTF.